This T cell receptor beta chain was observed in a study of cytomegalovirus exposure and HLA in healthy donors (TCRdb year 2017). A note on the overall study: An earlier analysis of some 600 of the donors reported over 250 Gb of sequence data and about 120 million unique TCR beta sequences obtained from about 179 million T cells. About 300 gigabases of sequencing data and roughly 81 million unique TCR sequences made up an early release that covered over 550 HLA-typed donors. Of the 300 to 400 genotyped donors, roughly 80% fell in the genetic ancestry cluster associated with self-reported Caucasian donors. The aim of the study was to test whether cataloging public T cell receptors could identify signatures of past pathogen exposure. The study profiled the T cell repertoires of around 700 subjects by immunosequencing and related them to cytomegalovirus serostatus. A separate validation cohort of over a hundred different subjects was used in addition to the 666-subject first cohort. To predict cytomegalovirus infection status, the study brought together high-throughput TCR immunosequencing, statistical association of individual TCRs with disease status, and machine learning. To study patterns of TCR occurrence, a later analysis re-analyzed previously published TCR beta repertoires from 550 to 800 donors and added high-resolution HLA genotyping. In the later analysis, no new phenotypic data were used to find candidate immune exposures; instead, reliance was placed on TCR beta sequences and their occurrence across donors. An earlier analysis of 587 of the donors applied high-throughput TCR beta sequencing to assess whether each TCR beta V gene segment acted as functional or pseudogenic. Donor age, sex, ethnicity and CMV serostatus were compiled together with the repertoire data. Genome-wide SNP genotypes for about 65% of the 666 donors were used in a later genetic analysis, which treated that subset as a discovery cohort. All discovery cohort repertoires had been generated using a single sequencing platform. Class I and class II HLA loci were covered by the typing at four-digit resolution. The number of donors typed differed by locus, with about 629-630 for A, B, C, DRB1 and DQB1, approximately 500 for DQA1, 600 to 610 for DPA1, and some 470 for DPB1. Because of strong linkage in the cohort, five DR-DQ haplotypes were treated as single units for association and clustering. On average, around 200,000 unique TCR beta nucleotide sequences were sequenced per donor among several hundred genotyped donors of the cohort, with 15% to 20% of those sequences being non-productive.

Results the study describes overall, beyond this receptor: It was suggested by the authors that the approach could potentially be generalized to other disease states and immunological phenotypes. Cytomegalovirus status was reported to be diagnosed by the classifier with high specificity and sensitivity in both the original and validation cohorts. The study gave a list of more than 150 TCR beta chains associated with cytomegalovirus. According to a later genetic analysis, donors in an Asian-associated ancestry cluster had fewer N-insertions in productive TCRs than the approximately 710-donor mean. Because HLA typing was unavailable for some donors at each locus, only the typed subset was used in association tests. A later analysis reported that several top co-occurrence clusters appeared linked to parvovirus B19, influenza, CMV and Epstein-Barr virus. In this cohort, only TCR beta chains were sequenced, and detectable features were limited by the absence of alpha or paired-chain data. For the cohort, immune exposure information was limited to CMV serostatus. The earlier analysis of almost 600 of the donors excluded roughly 17 rarely observed V segments, including chromosome 9 orphons, because counts were too low. In vitro tests confirmed that a few of the cytomegalovirus-associated TCR beta chains recognize cytomegalovirus antigens. When HLA alleles, especially DR and DQ, strongly co-occurred, TCR associations were difficult to assign to individual alleles. In an earlier analysis of more than 500 of the donors, most TCR beta V segments appeared in productive rearrangements about 87% or about 30% of the time, broadly matching IMGT annotations. A further reported finding was that TCR beta sequences accurately predicted the HLA-A and HLA-B alleles for most subjects in the first cohort. According to a later analysis, most CMV-associated TCR beta chains appeared to be HLA-restricted, and the HLA associations seemed to be driven largely by CMV exposure. At a false discovery rate of 0.05, a later analysis linked 16,000 or so TCR beta sequences to specific HLA alleles. In a later genetic analysis, a missense DCLRE1C variant was associated with V-gene and J-gene trimming of TCR beta chains, and the association was replicated in an independent cohort. In a later analysis, HLA-associated TCR beta chains were found to be more clonally expanded and to have lower generation probabilities than equally common non-associated chains. Presence/absence analyses assumed roughly uniform sequencing depth across donors, an assumption that may not hold. Most TCR sequences were observed very rarely across donors, whereas some public TCRs were present in many individuals. The sequencing pipeline was judged likely to have produced a cluster of highly shared sequence variants as a technical artifact. Correlated functional status among segregating V segments might reflect linkage disequilibrium, but an unknown experimental factor could not be ruled out. Some IMGT-functional V segments, including TRBV6-2 and TRBV6-3, could not be distinguished by the 87-base-pair reads and were therefore excluded. In a later analysis, the rate of TCR association differed among HLA loci, with DRB1 alleles having the most associated TCRs and HLA-C alleles having the fewest.

The CDR3 runs 20 amino acids, cysteine and phenylalanine included. Only CDR3 DNA is held: 60 bases, read in frame from base 1. The germline V gene (reference sequence) supplies CDR1 LNHNV and CDR2 YYDKDF. V is trimmed back by 0 bases and J by 0 bases, and the junction contains 10 bases that no gene match accounts for. In total, roughly 710 healthy bone marrow donors made up the cohort. At the time of sampling, all cohort members were nominally healthy, though unrecorded immune exposures were likely present. The donor was CMV seronegative and was included in the group of 352 seronegative cohort members. A peripheral blood sample was provided by each donor, and peripheral blood mononuclear cells were used for TCR beta sequencing. The Qiagen DNeasy Blood Extraction Kit was used to extract genomic DNA from the blood cell samples. Of note for this clone: Its antigen is still unknown. Base quality data are lacking; no much larger clone is found one base away.

Library generation was performed with the immunoSEQ multiplex PCR assay. For the multiplex PCR, a mixture combining 60 forward primers for TCR Vbeta segments and 13 reverse primers for TCR Jbeta segments was used. A multiplex PCR assay on genomic DNA amplified the CDR3 region of rearranged TCR beta genes. Amplified TCR beta libraries were sequenced as 87-base-pair reads on the Illumina HiSeq System. Per the source publication's procedure: A later analysis tallied roughly 76 million unique TCR beta chains across the 640 or so repertoires, and some 10 million of those chains were shared by two or more donors. A nearest-neighbor algorithm error-corrected the raw reads and collapsed the reads into unique sequences, merging closely related sequences to remove PCR and sequencing errors. CDR3 sequences were aligned to IMGT reference sequences to assign V, D and J gene segments. For a sequence to be retained, a match of at least six nucleotides to both a V gene segment and a J gene segment was required. A rearrangement was called productive if the CDR3 had no stop codons and remained in frame with V and J, and every other rearrangement was called non-productive. CDR3 was defined according to IMGT convention as the region running from the second conserved V-encoded cysteine to the conserved J-encoded phenylalanine. The earlier analysis of 587 of the donors excluded sequences that lacked an unambiguous match to a single V gene segment. An earlier analysis of a few hundred of the donors called V segments functional above 56.7% productive rearrangements and segregating when the between-donor standard deviation exceeded 5%. A statistical classification framework was built for diagnosing cytomegalovirus status from the catalog of TCR beta chain sequences. In a later analysis, TCR nucleotide sequences were compared against IMGT/GENE-DB human TR gene sequences so that V and J genes could be assigned. Using the TCRdist pipeline, a later analysis assigned CDR3 sequences along with most-parsimonious VDJ recombination scenarios. In a later analysis, each TCR beta chain was defined by its CDR3 amino acid sequence together with its V-gene family, and reads without a unique V-gene family were excluded. To address suspected cross-contamination and a sequencing artifact, a later analysis removed roughly 640 highly shared, low-generation-probability nucleotide sequences. In a later analysis, a clonal expansion index was calculated for each public chain from normalized within-repertoire ranks of inferred template counts. In a later analysis, generation probabilities were computed using a VDJ recombination model fitted to out-of-frame rearrangements, and the results were checked against IGoR. A later analysis scored TCR-TCR, TCR-HLA and TCR-CMV co-occurrence with hypergeometric tests, applying a repertoire-size bias correction to TCR pairs. False discovery rates were estimated in a later analysis by permuting HLA or CMV assignments 20 times. In a later analysis, co-occurring TCRs were grouped using DBSCAN, with TCRdist sequence similarity added in when clustering inside HLA-allele-positive subsets. Co-occurrence clustering excluded repertoires with fewer than 30,000 or more than 120,000 public chains, plus five with anomalous nucleotide sharing. The source is immuneACCESS, and TCRdb retained only in-frame sequences with V and J called. Part of the clones is not carried over; for the studies checked, unresolved V genes explain less than half of this, and the remainder is unexplained. The V and J calls and clone size are taken from that table; D and trimming were inferred from the DNA. The sample yields some 130,000 clones; 70% to 75% were counted once. The ten largest clonotypes hold 5.5% to 8.5% of the sample.

The sequence is built from TRBV15 and TRBJ1-5, with 11 bases in between that match TRBD1. The clonotype originates from a male donor in good health and CMV-seronegative. Specimen: PBMCs. The sequence in DNA is TGTGCCACCAGCAGAGATTTAGGACAGGGGGCGCGGGTTAGCAATCAGCCCCAGCATTTT. It codes for CATSRDLGQGARVSNQPQHF.